This TCR beta chain was observed in a study of T cells after posttransplantation cyclophosphamide. V was clipped by 3 bases and J by 4 bases; unmatched bases: 6. The germline V gene encodes CDR1 SGHKS and CDR2 YYEKEE (reference sequence). This CDR3 has 14 residues. Data came from immunoSEQ multiplex PCR; TCRdb stores just in-frame clones and leaves some out. The profile covers approximately 35,000 clones, none occurring a single time. The study's findings and limits: Later blood repertoires were often dominated by clones from the donor CD8+ memory compartment. TRB clonality was highly associated with recipient CMV seropositivity and reactivation. Tissue-infiltrating T cells from skin or gut overlapped little with blood T cells.

This clone appeared many times. The antigen remains undetermined. This clonotype originated in a girl between 5 and 17 years old in good health, CMV-negative, and a related stem cell transplant donor. V gene TRBV5-5 combines with J gene TRBJ1-2, with 7 bases fitting TRBD1. The material sequenced was PBMCs. CDR3 sequence: CASSSTGTAYGYTF. The CDR3 DNA is TGTGCCAGCAGCTCCACCGGGACAGCCTATGGCTACACCTTC. Full variable domain (outside the CDR3, taken from reference TRBV5-5 and TRBJ1-2): DAGVTQSPTHLIKTRGQQVTLRCSPISGHKSVSWYQQVLGQGPQFIFQYYEKEERGRGNFPDRFSARQFPNYSSELNVNALLLGDSALYLCASSSTGTAYGYTFGSGTRLTVV.